The entry that follows covers one T cell receptor (beta chain) sequence. Its antigen target is currently unknown. A read error may account for a junction end that differs from germline. The immunoSEQ Assay, a bias-controlled multiplex PCR, was used to amplify TCRbeta CDR3 regions from genomic DNA. As for the original processing: The number of nucleated cells in each sample was estimated from the amplification of reference gene primers within the assay. To quantify the absolute abundance of each unique TCRbeta CDR3 rearrangement, sequence reads were collapsed and filtered. For each sample, productive Simpson clonality was calculated as the square root of Simpson's diversity index across productive rearrangements. TCRdb took over this immuneACCESS table, retaining in-frame rearrangements with V and J assigned. Such tables are incomplete; in checked studies, under half of the missing clones stem from an unresolved V gene, and the remainder is unexplained. V and J calls and clone size are those listed in that table; D and trimming were worked out from the DNA. This sample is represented by about 290,000 clones; roughly nine tenths of them were singletons. The top ten clonotypes cover around 10% of the sample.

This record belongs to a study of blood T cell repertoires in COVID-19 (dated by TCRdb to the early 2020s). Regarding the complete study: Collaborator samples came from the United States, Italy and Spain and covered acute and convalescent phases of COVID-19. The prospective study material was composed of cDNA or gDNA derived from T cells, B-cell-depleted T cells, or PBMCs. Subjects who had been exposed to COVID-19, were actively infected with it, or had recovered from it provided the deeply sampled blood TCRbeta repertoires that made up the dataset. The repertoires were made available in a free public database intended to serve as a resource for research on the immune response to SARS-CoV-2. Samples came from the ongoing ImmuneRACE study (first 160 participants) plus 1,254 subjects from 6 global collaborators. The sample metadata nearly always contained a de-identified subject ID, COVID-19 status, age in years and sex. Where available, HLA class I and class II types were obtained from metadata supplied by the sample provider rather than from assay-based typing.

The germline V gene gives CDR1 as SQVTM and CDR2 as ANQGSEA. Reading from cysteine to phenylalanine, the CDR3 counts 12 amino acids. CDR3 DNA only is kept here, 36 bases in frame from base 1. One collaborating source in Seattle enrolled patients during active infection and followed them longitudinally through the course of disease. Whole blood was collected in K2EDTA tubes by collaborating institutions according to the institutions' own protocols. For TCRbeta analysis, collaborator samples were shipped as frozen whole blood, as isolated PBMCs, or as DNA extracted from either sample type. What the research found in general, with its limitations: The amount of clinical and demographic metadata varied by source and participant and was provided uncurated.

The material sequenced was peripheral blood. The TCR originated in a woman in her twenties or thirties with COVID-19, enrolled during active disease. The V and J genes are TRBV29-1 and TRBJ1-1; too little of a D gene remains to name it. The DNA is as follows: TGCAGCGTGGAAGTTGAGGGAACTGAAGCTTTCTTT. This gives the protein CSVEVEGTEAFF.